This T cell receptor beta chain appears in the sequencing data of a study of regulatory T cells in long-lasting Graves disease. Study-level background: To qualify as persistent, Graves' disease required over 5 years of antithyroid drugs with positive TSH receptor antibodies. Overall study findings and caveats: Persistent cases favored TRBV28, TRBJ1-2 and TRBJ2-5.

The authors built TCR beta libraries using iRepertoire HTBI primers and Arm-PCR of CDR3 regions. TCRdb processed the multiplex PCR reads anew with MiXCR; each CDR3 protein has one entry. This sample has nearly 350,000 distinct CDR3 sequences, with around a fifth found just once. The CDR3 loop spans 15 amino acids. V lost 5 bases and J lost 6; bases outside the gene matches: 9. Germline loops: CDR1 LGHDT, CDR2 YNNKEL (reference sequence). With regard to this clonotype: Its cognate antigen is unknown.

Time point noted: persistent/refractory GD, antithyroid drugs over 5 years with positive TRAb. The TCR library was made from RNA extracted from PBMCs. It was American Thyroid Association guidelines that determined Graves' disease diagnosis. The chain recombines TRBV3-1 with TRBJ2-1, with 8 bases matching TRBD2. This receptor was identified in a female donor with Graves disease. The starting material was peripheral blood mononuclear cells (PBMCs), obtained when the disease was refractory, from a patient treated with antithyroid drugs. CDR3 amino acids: CASSETGAGVNEQFF. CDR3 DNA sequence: TGTGCCAGCAGCGAAACGGGAGCGGGGGTCAATGAGCAGTTCTTC.